This TCR beta chain appears in the sequencing data of a study of OX40 agonist ivuxolimab in advanced cancers. Study-level information: Three partial responders included one hepatocellular carcinoma patient and two cutaneous melanoma patients. Findings of the study overall: More expanded clones were found, on average, in CD8+ than in CD4+ T cells.

Comments on this clone: Its antigen is unknown.

Repertoires were generated with immunoSEQ multiplex PCR, while TCRdb's copy carries only in-frame clones and drops some. The sample lists about 59,000 clones, around 90% seen once, with 9.5% to 15% in the top ten. The source is an adult with an advanced solid tumor such as melanoma, head and neck, liver or kidney cancer. This sample comprised CD4+ or CD8+ T cells sorted from blood, obtained in a trial of the OX40 agonist ivuxolimab.

CDR3 coding DNA: TGTGCCAGCAGTCCCAACGAGTACAATGAGCAGTTCTTC. Its protein product is CASSPNEYNEQFF. This chain joins TRBV28 and TRBJ2-1; D uncertain. Trimming took off 5 bases at V and 4 bases at J, with 9 bases between the two ends. Germline V CDR1 and CDR2: MDHEN, SYDVKM. The CDR3 is 13 residues long.